Listed here are 25 T cell receptor beta chains from one sample, sequenced in a study of blood T cell repertoires in COVID-19. Here immunoSEQ multiplex PCR was the method, and the copy in TCRdb shows in-frame clones only, minus some. The data contain 75,000 to 95,000 clones, around three quarters of them seen just once; the ten biggest clones take up 20% to 25%. Sequencing was done on a sample of peripheral blood. The source of these receptors is a woman aged 55-69 years in a cohort sampled during active or convalescent COVID-19.

The sample holds one count of this clone. CDR3 nucleotide sequence: TGTGCCAGCAGCCTATCGACAGGGGGCTTTAACGAGCAGTACTTC. Residues: CASSLSTGGFNEQYF. The V call is TRBV7-9, the J call TRBJ2-7, with 10 bases aligning to TRBD1. Germline CDR1 is SEHNR and CDR2 is FQNEAQ (reference sequence). There are 15 residues in the CDR3. Germline trimming cut 5 bases from V and 5 bases from J; bases unmatched to any gene: 9.

This rearrangement joins TRBV28 to TRBJ1-6; 7 bases line up with TRBD1. From germline, CDR1 is MDHEN and CDR2 SYDVKM. The CDR3 has 13 amino acids. Losses at the gene ends were 7 bases for V and 9 bases for J; bases not matched to a gene: 6. The CDR3 DNA reads as TGTGCCAGCACCCGGACAGGACCTTCACCCCTCCACTTT. It codes for CASTRTGPSPLHF.

This chain joins TRBV10-3 and TRBJ2-3, with D possibly being TRBD2 (5 bases). This CDR3 is 14 amino acids long. The germline V gene encodes CDR1 ENHRY and CDR2 SYGVKD. V gave up 10 bases and J gave up 0 bases, with 14 bases separating them. The CDR3 loop is CATGWRASTDTQYF. CDR3 nucleotide sequence: TGTGCCACCGGATGGCGGGCTAGCACAGATACGCAGTATTTT.

The rearrangement joins TRBV24-1 to TRBJ2-3, with 9 positions matching TRBD1. This CDR3 region has 15 residues. The junction had 10 bases not matched to a gene; V was cut back by 8 bases and J by 5 bases. Per the germline V gene, CDR1 is KGHDR and CDR2 is SFDVKD. CDR3: CATNFNSGQGDTQYF. For the CDR3, the DNA is TGTGCCACCAATTTCAACTCGGGACAGGGAGATACGCAGTATTTT.

The chain joins TRBV2 to TRBJ2-5; D possibly corresponds to TRBD2 (6 bases). This CDR3 is built from 14 residues. The V gene's germline CDR1 is SNHLY and CDR2 FYNNEI. The V end was cut by 7 bases, the J end by 7 bases, with 19 bases between. The CDR3 DNA sequence: TGTGCCAGCAACAAGCTGACTAGAAGTGTGACCCAGTACTTC. It encodes CASNKLTRSVTQYF.

This chain uses TRBV15 with TRBJ2-3; the D gene is possibly TRBD2 (5 bases). V dropped 5 bases and J dropped 1 base, with 13 bases sitting between them. Germline V gene lookup returns CDR1 LNHNV and CDR2 YYDKDF (reference sequence). The CDR3 runs to 15 residues. The CDR3 DNA sequence: TGTGCCACCAGCCGGGAAGGACGGGGCACAGATACGCAGTATTTT. This translates into CATSREGRGTDTQYF.

The rearrangement joins TRBV6-6 to TRBJ2-7, with D perhaps matching TRBD2 (5 bases). Looked up from germline, CDR1 is MNHNY and CDR2 is SVGAGI (reference sequence). This CDR3 contains 12 residues. V lost 6 bases, J lost 4 bases, and 10 bases lay in between. The CDR3 region is CASRSGVYEQYF. The CDR3 nucleotides are TGTGCCAGCAGGTCCGGGGTTTACGAGCAGTACTTC.

Ten or more counts support this clone. The gene calls are TRBV7-3 and TRBJ2-1, with 8 bases fitting TRBD1. This CDR3 has 14 amino acids. V was pared by 4 bases and J by 7 bases, with 6 bases of the junction left unmatched. Germline V gives CDR1 SGHTA, CDR2 FQGTGA. The CDR3 protein is CASSSLHRGNEQFF. The CDR3 region has the DNA TGTGCCAGCAGCTCCCTCCACAGGGGGAATGAGCAGTTCTTC.

CDR3 sequence: CASNTGEHNEKLFF. The CDR3 nucleotides are TGTGCCAGCAACACAGGAGAACATAATGAAAAACTGTTTTTT. J is TRBJ1-4 and V is TRBV19; possible D gene TRBD1, 5 bases. The CDR3 length is 14 residues. V was shortened by 9 bases and J by 4 bases, with 15 bases between the two germline ends. Germline V gene lookup returns CDR1 LNHDA and CDR2 SQIVND (reference sequence).

The V gene is TRBV3-1 (or the pseudogene TRBV3-2), the J gene TRBJ2-1; possible D gene TRBD2, 5 bases. CDR1 and CDR2 from the germline V gene are LGHDT and YNNKEL (reference sequence). V was pared by 6 bases and J by 12 bases, with 18 bases between. CDR3 length equals 13 residues. CDR3 coding DNA: TGTGCCAGCAGTCGTAATAAGGACTCGAGGCAGTTCTTC. Translated, it gives CASSRNKDSRQFF.

The genes are TRBV19 and TRBJ1-1; no clear D. The CDR3 contains 13 residues. V was trimmed by 5 bases and J by 3 bases, leaving 10 bases between them. Germline V CDR1 and CDR2: LNHDA, SQIVND (reference sequence). For the CDR3, the DNA is TGTGCCAGTAGTTACCTCGGGGACACTGAAGCTTTCTTT. Translating gives CASSYLGDTEAFF.

V usage is TRBV9 and J usage is TRBJ2-3, with D possibly being TRBD2 (6 bases). The length of the CDR3 is 15 residues. Germline V lookup: CDR1 SGDLS, CDR2 YYNGEE. Trimming removed 3 bases from V and 0 bases from J, with 11 bases in between. CDR3 loop: CASSGRGGSTDTQYF. The CDR3 DNA reads TGTGCCAGCAGCGGTAGAGGAGGGAGCACAGATACGCAGTATTTT. Looking up the rest from reference TRBV9 and TRBJ2-3 gives the full variable domain: DSGVTQTPKHLITATGQRVTLRCSPRSGDLSVYWYQQSLDQGLQFLIQYYNGEERAKGNILERFSAQQFPDLHSELNLSSLELGDSALYFCASSGRGGSTDTQYFGPGTRLTVL.

This chain connects TRBV12-5 to TRBJ1-2; D unclear. Trimming took off 0 bases at V and 8 bases at J, with 13 bases between the two ends. Looked up from germline, CDR1 is LGHNT and CDR2 is FRNRAP. This CDR3 spans 14 amino acids. This CDR3 is CASGLVSGRWGYTF. CDR3 coding DNA: TGTGCTAGTGGTTTGGTAAGTGGGAGATGGGGCTACACCTTC.

The V and J genes are TRBV6-5 and TRBJ2-7, with D possibly being TRBD2 (5 bases). This CDR3 region has 15 residues. Germline V CDR1 and CDR2: MNHEY, SVGAGI. The V gene lost 7 bases and the J gene lost 0 bases, with 16 bases spanning the gap. CDR3 nucleotides: TGTGCCAGCACTGGACGGGTTGGGAGCTCCTACGAGCAGTACTTC. Protein: CASTGRVGSSYEQYF.

DNA of the CDR3: TGTGCCTGGAGTGTACCCGGAGGGATGAGCTATGGCTACACCTTC. Translating gives CAWSVPGGMSYGYTF. The V call is TRBV30, the J call TRBJ1-2; D is uncertain. Trimming took off 0 bases at V and 4 bases at J, with 15 bases between the two ends. Germline V gives CDR1 GTSNPN, CDR2 SVGIG (reference sequence). The CDR3 consists of 15 residues.

This clone was observed many times. The chain is built from TRBV3-1 (or the pseudogene TRBV3-2) and TRBJ1-2; D possibly corresponds to TRBD1 (5 bases). V lost 5 bases to trimming and J lost 5 bases, with 18 bases between them. Per germline, CDR1 LGHDT and CDR2 YNNKEL (reference sequence). CDR3 length: 15 residues. Written as DNA, the CDR3 is TGTGCCAGCAGCTTTTCGGCTGGCGGGGGGTATGGCTACACCTTC. Its translation: CASSFSAGGGYGYTF.

V gene TRBV7-6 combines with J gene TRBJ1-6, with TRBD1 matching 8 bases. CDR3 length: 16 amino acids. The V gene's germline CDR1 is SGHVS and CDR2 FNYEAQ. The V and J ends lost 5 bases and 6 bases, in that order; junction bases with no gene match: 9. DNA of the CDR3: TGTGCCAGCAGCAAGGGACAGGCGGTCGGTAATTCACCCCTCCACTTT. This encodes CASSKGQAVGNSPLHF.

The J gene is TRBJ2-2, the V gene TRBV6-4; no definite D call. CDR1 is MRHNA, CDR2 SNTAGT, per germline. Trimming stripped 3 bases from V and 1 base from J, with 6 bases between. CDR3 length: 14 amino acids. CDR3 bases: TGTGCCAGCAGTGATGAGAGGAACACCGGGGAGCTGTTTTTT. Its translation: CASSDERNTGELFF.

The chain couples TRBV2 to TRBJ1-6; the match to TRBD1 covers 7 bases. The CDR3 has 14 amino acids. CDR1 and CDR2 (germline): SNHLY, FYNNEI. V gave up 4 bases and J gave up 7 bases; unmatched junction bases: 4. The CDR3 sequence: CASSARDRNSPLHF. As DNA, the CDR3 is TGTGCCAGCAGTGCCCGGGACAGAAATTCACCCCTCCACTTT. Drawing the rest from reference TRBV2 and TRBJ1-6, the complete variable domain is EPEVTQTPSHQVTQMGQEVILRCVPISNHLYFYWYRQILGQKVEFLVSFYNNEISEKSEIFDDQFSVERPDGSNFTLKIRSTKLEDSAMYFCASSARDRNSPLHFGNGTRLTVT.

The V gene is TRBV5-1, the J gene TRBJ1-1, with TRBD1 as a possible D gene (5 bases). Germline loops: CDR1 SGHRS, CDR2 YFSETQ. The CDR3 has 16 residues. Trimming pared 0 bases from V and 5 bases from J, leaving 17 bases between. CDR3 sequence (DNA): TGCGCCAGCAGCTTGGCCCCCAGGGCCATCGGGACTGAAGCTTTCTTT. Protein sequence: CASSLAPRAIGTEAFF.

This clone has a single count. The chain is built from TRBV24-1 and TRBJ2-2; 11 nucleotides align to TRBD1. The CDR3 consists of 15 residues. Looked up from germline, CDR1 is KGHDR and CDR2 is SFDVKD. Trimming cost V 7 bases and J 3 bases; bases outside gene matches: 3. CDR3 protein: CATSGQGAYTGELFF. The CDR3 DNA is TGTGCCACCAGCGGACAGGGGGCCTACACCGGGGAGCTGTTTTTT.

CDR3 amino acids: CASSDGQGQYTEAFF. The CDR3 DNA sequence: TGTGCCAGCAGTGATGGACAGGGTCAGTACACTGAAGCTTTCTTT. This chain joins TRBV6-2 or TRBV6-3 and TRBJ1-1, with 8 bases matching TRBD1. V gave up 5 bases and J gave up 3 bases; unmatched junction bases: 8. The CDR3 is 15 residues long. The germline CDR1 and CDR2 sequences are MNHEY and SVGEGT.

This clone was seen a few times. The chain employs TRBV4-3 and TRBJ2-5, with D possibly matching TRBD2 (5 bases). The CDR3 length is 14 residues. Trimming stripped 1 base from V and 5 bases from J, with 11 bases between. Germline CDR1 is LGHNA and CDR2 is YSLEER. Written as DNA, the CDR3 is TGCGCCAGCAGCCAAGGCGGTACGGGGGAGACCCAGTACTTC. This gives the protein CASSQGGTGETQYF.

The chain joins TRBV5-1 to TRBJ2-5; 8 bases are shared with TRBD1. Germline values: CDR1 SGHRS, CDR2 YFSETQ. CDR3 size: 14 residues. V trimming: 4 bases; J trimming: 5 bases; junction bases outside the gene matches: 7. The CDR3 is CASSSSGGAETQYF. As DNA, the CDR3 is TGCGCCAGCAGCAGCTCAGGGGGCGCTGAGACCCAGTACTTC.

This rearrangement joins TRBV7-9 to TRBJ1-2, with 8 bases that match TRBD1. Germline V gene lookup returns CDR1 SEHNR and CDR2 FQNEAQ (reference sequence). The CDR3 loop spans 17 amino acids. J lost 0 bases, V lost 0 bases, and 6 bases had no gene match. As DNA, the CDR3 is TGTGCCAGCAGCTTAGCGCGAGGACAGGGAGCTAACTATGGCTACACCTTC. Its translation: CASSLARGQGANYGYTF.